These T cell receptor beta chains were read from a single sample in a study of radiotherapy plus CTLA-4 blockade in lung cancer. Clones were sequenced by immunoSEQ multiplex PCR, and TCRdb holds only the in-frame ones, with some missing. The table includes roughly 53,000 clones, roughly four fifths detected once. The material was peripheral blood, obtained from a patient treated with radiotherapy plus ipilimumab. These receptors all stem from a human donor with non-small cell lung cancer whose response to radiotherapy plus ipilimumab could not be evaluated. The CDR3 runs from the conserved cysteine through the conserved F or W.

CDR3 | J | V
CARSLEGWVNYGYTF | TRBJ1-2 | TRBV5-3
CASRNRFLMNTEAFF | TRBJ1-1 | TRBV27
CASSSGQSSGNTIYF | TRBJ1-3 | TRBV4-3
CASSPQPGGYYEQYF | TRBJ2-7 | TRBV6-5
CASSYDRGSGEQYF | TRBJ2-7 | TRBV2
CAAHSSNQPQHF | TRBJ1-5 | TRBV28
CASSIGQPYEQYF | TRBJ2-7 | TRBV19
CATQTSGRGSEQFF | TRBJ2-1 | TRBV6-5
CASSSGQGSNQPQHF | TRBJ1-5 | TRBV28
CASSYSGPSTDTQYF | TRBJ2-3 | TRBV4-1
CASSDSGRAGNEQFF | TRBJ2-1 | TRBV2
CASTPQGLIHNEQFF | TRBJ2-1 | TRBV6-5
CASSSRTGIGNEQFF | TRBJ2-1 | TRBV6-5
CASSPRGQGVTGELFF | TRBJ2-2 | TRBV19
CASSQGGLSITDTQYF | TRBJ2-3 | TRBV4-1
CSVAGTANEKLFF | TRBJ1-4 | TRBV29-1
CASSLQAGNYEQYF | TRBJ2-7 | TRBV5-6
CASSLRGTGQNTEAFF | TRBJ1-1 | TRBV27
CASSASNRGSYEQYF | TRBJ2-7 | TRBV19
CASSLNRGSYEQYF | TRBJ2-7 | TRBV27
CASSMEEKLFF | TRBJ1-4 | TRBV7-9
CASSSLAGRSYNEQFF | TRBJ2-1 | TRBV4-2
CASSQSLGGDEQYF | TRBJ2-7 | TRBV16
CASSLDPTRNNNEQFF | TRBJ2-1 | TRBV5-1
CAWRSDSDQPQHF | TRBJ1-5 | TRBV30
CASSPGTVYEKLFF | TRBJ1-4 | TRBV5-8
CASTSSGEANEKLFF | TRBJ1-4 | TRBV28
CASSLSSGGDETQYF | TRBJ2-5 | TRBV5-1
CASSLAGPNTQYF | TRBJ2-3 | TRBV7-9
CASSTGGGSYEQYF | TRBJ2-7 | TRBV7-9
CASSQARSFRTYEQYF | TRBJ2-7 | TRBV4-2
CASSRRPGQGVYNEQFF | TRBJ2-1 | TRBV23-1
CASSLDLSTEAFF | TRBJ1-1 | TRBV11-2
CASRAAYEQYF | TRBJ2-7 | TRBV25-1
CASTIRSGSLGEQYF | TRBJ2-7 | TRBV5-1
CASSSRQDSEAFF | TRBJ1-1 | TRBV7-3
CASSVSGQPWETQYF | TRBJ2-5 | TRBV9
CASSSLRQGAGQPQHF | TRBJ1-5 | TRBV6-5
CAISEKPSGQGFQPQHF | TRBJ1-5 | TRBV10-3
CASSLAGGSYEQYF | TRBJ2-7 | TRBV5-1
CATQGQTIPGETQYF | TRBJ2-5 | TRBV28